The rows below give T cell receptor beta chains drawn from one sample of a study of blood T cell repertoires in COVID-19. The assay was immunoSEQ multiplex PCR, and TCRdb's table has in-frame clones only and misses some. The sample lists 250,000 to 300,000 clones, approximately 83% occurring once. Sequencing was performed on peripheral blood. The receptor source for this set is a woman in her 70s with acute or convalescent COVID-19. The CDR3 runs from the conserved cysteine through the conserved F or W. The D gene is left open where the match is weak. A clone size is listed for some rows: how often the clone was seen (once, few, many), or a class if it is expanded.

>.|TRBV7-2|.|TRBJ1-5
TGTGCCAGCAGCTTAATGGGGGGAGGAAGCAATCAGCCCCAGCATTTT
CASSLMGGGSNQPQHF
>.|TRBV10-1|.|TRBJ1-1
TGCGCCAGCAGTGAGGCAGGGGCAGGGATGAACACTGAAGCTTTCTTT
CASSEAGAGMNTEAFF
>.|TRBV19|TRBD2|TRBJ2-3
TGTGCCAGTAGTACTAGCGGGACGCGGGATACGCAGTATTTT
CASSTSGTRDTQYF
>.|TRBV18|.|TRBJ1-2
TGTGCCAGCTCAGGGGGCACGAATGATGGCTACACCTTC
CASSGGTNDGYTF
>many|TRBV19|.|TRBJ1-5
TGTGCCAGTAGTACTCCCTTCCCCAGTTATAGCAATCAGCCCCAGCATTTT
CASSTPFPSYSNQPQHF
>.|TRBV5-4|.|TRBJ1-6
TGTGCCAGCAGCTTGGAACAGGGAAATTCACCCCTCCACTTT
CASSLEQGNSPLHF
>.|TRBV30|.|TRBJ2-5
TGTGCCTGGAGTGTCCTAGCAAGAGAGACCCAGTACTTC
CAWSVLARETQYF
>.|TRBV18|.|TRBJ1-5
TGTGCCAGCTCACGAGCAAACAATCAGCCCCAGCATTTT
CASSRANNQPQHF
>.|TRBV5-1|.|TRBJ2-3
TGCGCCAGCAGCTTGAATCTCCGCACAGATACGCAGTATTTT
CASSLNLRTDTQYF
>.|TRBV6-1|.|TRBJ2-7
TGTGCCAGCAGTGAACAGGTGGGCTACGAGCAGTACTTC
CASSEQVGYEQYF